The following is a T cell receptor (beta chain) sequence with its context. This specimen belongs to a study of control samples from healthy donors and cancer patients. Generated by immunoSEQ multiplex PCR, the TCRdb table keeps only in-frame clones and is missing some. The table includes 390,000 or so clones, roughly 90% detected once. The CDR3 is 14 amino acids. CDR1 is PRHDT and CDR2 is FYEKMQ in the germline V gene (reference sequence). V dropped 5 bases and J dropped 3; count of bases not matched to a gene: 4. This chain links TRBV13 with TRBJ2-3; TRBD1 matches at 8 bases. The sequence was obtained from a man in his forties with head and neck cancer. Input material: PBMCs. CDR3 sequence reads: CASSPQGETDTQYF. DNA of the CDR3: TGTGCCAGCAGCCCACAGGGGGAAACAGATACGCAGTATTTT. The variable domain in full, with the rest retrieved from reference TRBV13 and TRBJ2-3, is AAGVIQSPRHLIKEKRETATLKCYPIPRHDTVYWYQQGPGQDPQFLISFYEKMQSDKGSIPDRFSAQQFSDYHSELNMSSLELGDSALYFCASSPQGETDTQYFGPGTRLTVL.